This entry concerns a single T cell receptor (beta chain). Its target is not known. V shed 2 bases, J shed 1 base, and the junction held 2 bases outside the gene matches. The germline CDR1 and CDR2 sequences are SGHAT and FQNNGV. This CDR3 has 15 amino acids. This specimen comes from a study of OX40 agonist ivuxolimab in advanced cancers. As for the study in general: Every 2 weeks, patients received ivuxolimab intravenously, dosed at 0.01 to 10 mg/kg. Hepatocellular carcinoma, melanoma, renal cell or head and neck cancer was diagnosed in the dose-escalation patients. In three patients, partial responses were observed, one with hepatocellular carcinoma and two with cutaneous melanoma.

Study-wide results and limits: Expanded clones were, on average, more numerous among CD8+ T cells than CD4+.

Sequenced by immunoSEQ multiplex PCR; TCRdb stores in-frame clones only, minus some. In the table there are about 81,000 clones, about 86% of which are singletons. The clonotype comes from an adult with an advanced solid tumor such as melanoma, head and neck, liver or kidney cancer. The rearrangement joins TRBV11-2 to TRBJ1-1; TRBD1 aligns across 9 bases. This sample comprised CD4+ or CD8+ T cells sorted from blood, obtained in a trial of the OX40 agonist ivuxolimab. The CDR3 region is CASSLKGQGNTEAFF. The CDR3 nucleotides are TGTGCCAGCAGCTTAAAGGGACAGGGGAACACTGAAGCTTTCTTT. Variable domain in full (rest from reference TRBV11-2 and TRBJ1-1): EAGVAQSPRYKIIEKRQSVAFWCNPISGHATLYWYQQILGQGPKLLIQFQNNGVVDDSQLPKDRFSAERLKGVDSTLKIQPAKLEDSAVYLCASSLKGQGNTEAFFGQGTRLTVV.